The clone carrying this T cell receptor (beta chain) was detected only a few times. What it binds is not known. Between the trimmed V and J ends, which lost 8 bases and 7 bases, there was a span of 14 bases. CDR3 length: 12 residues. The germline gives CDR1 MNHEY, CDR2 SVGAGI. Every bit of the isolated RNA underwent reverse transcription, so sequencing read expressed TCRB transcripts. Clones were sequenced by immunoSEQ multiplex PCR, and TCRdb holds only the in-frame ones, with some missing. Of roughly 400,000 clones in the sample, around 13% were seen once. Purity exceeded 98% in all sorted populations. This specimen belongs to a study of beta chain features in type 1 diabetes. Study findings and constraints: Possible PCR preference for shorter templates applied equally to patients and controls.

This sequence was found in a man aged 30-40 years in good health. The chain joins TRBV6-5 to TRBJ1-2, with D perhaps TRBD1 (6 bases). What was sequenced was naive CD4+ T cells from blood. The CDR3 sequence: CASEGRGGGYTF. CDR3 bases: TGTGCCAGCGAAGGGAGAGGGGGTGGCTACACCTTC.